A selection of T cell receptor beta chains follows, all from one sample in a study of cytomegalovirus exposure and HLA in healthy donors. This table comes from immunoSEQ multiplex PCR, and its TCRdb copy is limited to in-frame clones, with some not included. The profile covers around 160,000 clones, with 60% to 80% appearing a single time and around 15% taken by the ten largest. The sequencing input was PBMCs. Source of these receptors: a man aged 45-60 years in good health and CMV-seropositive. The CDR3 runs from the conserved cysteine through the conserved F or W. D genes are given only for firm matches. Only part of the rows carry a size: once, few, many, or a class if the clone is expanded.

D: .
size: .
J: TRBJ1-6
V: TRBV6-1
DNA: TGTGCCAGCAGCACAGGGTTATCCTATAATTCACCCCTCCACTTT
CDR3: CASSTGLSYNSPLHF

D: TRBD1
size: .
J: TRBJ1-5
V: TRBV4-1
DNA: TGCGCCAGCAGCCAAGGGACAGGGAACAATCAGCCCCAGCATTTT
CDR3: CASSQGTGNNQPQHF

D: TRBD2
size: .
J: TRBJ2-3
V: TRBV7-2
DNA: TGTGCCAGCAGCTTAGGCCGAGCGGGGGGGGCAGATACGCAGTATTTT
CDR3: CASSLGRAGGADTQYF

D: .
size: .
J: TRBJ2-5
V: TRBV15
DNA: TGTGCCACCAGCAGATCTTCGGTCGTAGAGACCCAGTACTTC
CDR3: CATSRSSVVETQYF

D: TRBD2
size: .
J: TRBJ2-7
V: TRBV5-6
DNA: TGTGCCAGCAGCCAATTAGCGGGGACGGGTGAGCAGTACTTC
CDR3: CASSQLAGTGEQYF

D: TRBD1
size: .
J: TRBJ1-5
V: TRBV7-2
DNA: TGTGCCAGCAGCTTAGAAGCGACAGGGTCTATTCAGCCCCAGCATTTT
CDR3: CASSLEATGSIQPQHF

D: TRBD1
size: .
J: TRBJ2-7
V: TRBV27
DNA: TGTGCCAGATATCCGAGGACAGGGGGATTC
CDR3: CARYPRTGGF

D: .
size: .
J: TRBJ2-3
V: TRBV10-1
DNA: TGCGCCAGCAGTGATTCCGGCGGAGATACCACAGATACGCAGTATTTT
CDR3: CASSDSGGDTTDTQYF

D: TRBD2
size: .
J: TRBJ2-2
V: TRBV9
DNA: TGTGCCAGCAGCGATAGCGGGGGGGCCCCGAACACCGGGGAGCTGTTTTTT
CDR3: CASSDSGGAPNTGELFF

D: TRBD2
size: .
J: TRBJ2-3
V: TRBV27
DNA: TGTGCCAGCAGTGTTACCAATCTAGCGGGGGAGACAGATACGCAGTATTTT
CDR3: CASSVTNLAGETDTQYF

D: .
size: .
J: TRBJ1-1
V: TRBV6-1
DNA: TGTGCCAGCCGGGACTTCAACAGGAACACTGAAGCTTTCTTT
CDR3: CASRDFNRNTEAFF

D: .
size: .
J: TRBJ1-5
V: TRBV18
DNA: TGTGCCAGCTCACCCAGCGCGGGTAGGGAGCCCCAGCATTTT
CDR3: CASSPSAGREPQHF

D: .
size: .
J: TRBJ2-6
V: TRBV5-6
DNA: TGTGCCAGCAGCTTGGGTACTGGGGCCAACGTCCTGACTTTC
CDR3: CASSLGTGANVLTF

D: .
size: .
J: TRBJ2-6
V: TRBV7-9
DNA: TGTGCCAGCAGCCGAGGGCTCGACGGCTCTGGGGCCAACGTCCTGACTTTC
CDR3: CASSRGLDGSGANVLTF

D: .
size: few
J: TRBJ2-2
V: TRBV11-2
DNA: TGTGCCAGCATCCAGGGTGCCACCGGGGAGCTGTTTTTT
CDR3: CASIQGATGELFF

D: TRBD2
size: .
J: TRBJ2-2
V: TRBV15
DNA: TGTGCCACCAGCAGACCAGAACTAGCGGGGGGTCTCTTTAAGGACACCGGGGAGCTGTTTTTT
CDR3: CATSRPELAGGLFKDTGELFF

D: .
size: .
J: TRBJ2-3
V: TRBV7-2
DNA: TGTGCCAGCAGTTCTAGGCAAGATACGCAGTATTTT
CDR3: CASSSRQDTQYF

D: TRBD2
size: .
J: TRBJ2-2
V: TRBV9
DNA: TGTGCCAGCAGCGTAGACGGGGGGGCCCCCGGGGAGCTGTTTTTT
CDR3: CASSVDGGAPGELFF

D: TRBD1
size: few
J: TRBJ2-3
V: TRBV11-3
DNA: TGTGCCAGCAGCCGCGACAGGGGGCTCCGAGACGGTACGCAGTATTTT
CDR3: CASSRDRGLRDGTQYF

D: .
size: .
J: TRBJ2-1
V: TRBV7-9
DNA: TGTGCCAGCAGCTTAAGTGAGCGGCGGGTTTCCTACAATGAGCAGTTCTTC
CDR3: CASSLSERRVSYNEQFF

D: TRBD2
size: .
J: TRBJ2-7
V: TRBV5-1
DNA: TGCGCCAGCAGCTTGAGTAGCGGGGTCCTTGAACAGTACTTC
CDR3: CASSLSSGVLEQYF

D: TRBD1
size: .
J: TRBJ2-3
V: TRBV7-9
DNA: TGTGCCAGCAGCCTTGGACAGGGCAGCACAGATACGCAGTATTTT
CDR3: CASSLGQGSTDTQYF

D: .
size: .
J: TRBJ1-1
V: TRBV10-3
DNA: TGTGCCATCAGTCCTACTTCGAACACTGAAGCTTTCTTT
CDR3: CAISPTSNTEAFF

D: .
size: .
J: TRBJ1-6
V: TRBV2
DNA: TGTGCCAGCAGTGAACACCCGCCGAGCTCCTATAATTCACCCCTCCACTTT
CDR3: CASSEHPPSSYNSPLHF

D: TRBD2
size: .
J: TRBJ2-5
V: TRBV7-2
DNA: TGTGCCAGCAGCTCCGACAAAACAGCGGGGGGGCCTTGGGAGACCCAGTACTTC
CDR3: CASSSDKTAGGPWETQYF

D: TRBD2
size: .
J: TRBJ2-1
V: TRBV27
DNA: TGTGCCAGCAGTTCCCAGACTAGCGGGGGTAATGAGCAGTTCTTC
CDR3: CASSSQTSGGNEQFF

D: TRBD2
size: .
J: TRBJ2-5
V: TRBV27
DNA: TGTGCCAGCAGTTTATGGGGGAGACTAGCGGGGACCCAGTACTTC
CDR3: CASSLWGRLAGTQYF

D: TRBD1
size: once
J: TRBJ2-2
V: TRBV19
DNA: TGTGCCAGTACCTCCACCCGGACAGGGTTAACCGGGGAGCTGTTTTTT
CDR3: CASTSTRTGLTGELFF